The text below deals with one T cell receptor beta chain. This sample is part of a study of T cells after yellow fever vaccination. TCRdb re-called the 5' RACE reads through MiXCR, storing one row per CDR3 protein. The sample lists around 600,000 distinct CDR3 sequences, 10% to 15% occurring once. CDR1 SEHNR and CDR2 FQNEAQ come from the germline V gene (reference sequence). This CDR3 comprises 15 residues. V lost 2 bases to trimming and J lost 2 bases; unmatched junction nucleotides: 5. The specimen comprised PBMCs, sampled on the day of the yellow fever booster vaccination. The origin of this receptor is a man under 40 who received the YFV17D yellow fever vaccine. The V call is TRBV7-9, the J call TRBJ2-7; 8 bases align to TRBD2. The CDR3 DNA follows: TGTGCCAGCAGCTTAAGCGGGAGAACACCCTACGAGCAGTACTTC. Protein: CASSLSGRTPYEQYF. Based on the CDR3 plus reference TRBV7-9 and TRBJ2-7, the full variable domain is DTGVSQNPRHKITKRGQNVTFRCDPISEHNRLYWYRQTLGQGPEFLTYFQNEAQLEKSRLLSDRFSAERPKGSFSTLEIQRTEQGDSAMYLCASSLSGRTPYEQYFGPGTRLTVT.